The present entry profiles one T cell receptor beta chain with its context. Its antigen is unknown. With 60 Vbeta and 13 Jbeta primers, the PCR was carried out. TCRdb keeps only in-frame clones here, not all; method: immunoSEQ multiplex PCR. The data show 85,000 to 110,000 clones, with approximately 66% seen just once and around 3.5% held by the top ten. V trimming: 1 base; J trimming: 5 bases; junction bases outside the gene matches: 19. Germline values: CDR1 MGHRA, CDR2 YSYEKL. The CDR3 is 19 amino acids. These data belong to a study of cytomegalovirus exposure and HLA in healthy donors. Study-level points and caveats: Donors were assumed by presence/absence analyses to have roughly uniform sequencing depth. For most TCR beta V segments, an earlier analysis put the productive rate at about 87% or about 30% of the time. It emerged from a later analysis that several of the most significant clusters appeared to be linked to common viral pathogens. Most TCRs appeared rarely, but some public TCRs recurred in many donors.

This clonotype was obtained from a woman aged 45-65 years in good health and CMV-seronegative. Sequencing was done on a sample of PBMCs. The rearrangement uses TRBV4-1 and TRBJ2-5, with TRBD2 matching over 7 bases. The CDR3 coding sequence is TGCGCCAGCAGCCAAGTGGTTGTGATCGGGAGGACGCGGGGGGAGACCCAGTACTTC. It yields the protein CASSQVVVIGRTRGETQYF.